This record looks at one T cell receptor beta chain sequence and its context. This receptor's antigen is unknown. The input lacks base qualities; no much larger clone sits a single base away. The data were taken from a study of OX40 agonist ivuxolimab in advanced cancers. The study in broad terms: Ivuxolimab, which targeted the costimulatory receptor OX40 (CD134), was an agonistic, fully human IgG2 monoclonal antibody. Intravenous ivuxolimab was administered to patients every 2 weeks at six dose levels: 0.01, 0.1, 0.3, 1.5, 3 and 10 mg/kg. In the dose-escalation cohort, nearly 85% of patients were male, and the mean age was 60 years with a range of 23 to 79. Partial responses were achieved by three dose-escalation patients, of whom one had hepatocellular carcinoma and two had cutaneous melanoma. Prior anti-PD-1, anti-PD-L1 or anti-CTLA-4 therapy was permitted, and approximately 42% of dose-escalation patients had received checkpoint inhibitors. The point of sequencing TCRbeta in the periphery was to test whether ivuxolimab changed TCR sequence diversity and drove clonal T-cell expansion. The monotherapy dose-escalation portion (N of about 50 patients) of the phase I ivuxolimab trial is reported in the paper. Of the approximately 50 patients in dose escalation, about 20 had hepatocellular carcinoma, some 15 had melanoma, 9 had renal cell carcinoma and 9 had head and neck cancer. Broad study findings and their caveats: Low levels of normalized T-cell clonal expansion were also shown by some nonresponding patients. At doses of 0.1 to 3.0 mg/kg, clonal expansion of both CD4+ and CD8+ T cells in blood was seen between baseline and week 6. The antigen specificity of the clonally expanded peripheral T cells was not determined. In partial responders in the 0.1-3.0 mg/kg groups, normalized peripheral clonal expansion was found to be among the lowest, especially among CD8+ T cells. After ivuxolimab, more expanded clones were found on average in CD8+ T cells than in CD4+ T cells.

Genomic DNA was extracted from sorted cells for sequencing of the TCRbeta CDR3 region. The immunoSEQ Assay was used for sequencing of TCRbeta CDR3 regions. The table comes from immuneACCESS by way of TCRdb, which keeps in-frame sequences with V and J called. Part of the clones is missing from these tables; in studies checked, under half for an unresolved V gene and the rest for unknown reasons. The table for this sample lists roughly 100,000 clones; less than 90% of them were counted only once. Together, the top ten hold around 5.9% of the sample. The trial excluded patients who had a history of autoimmune disease or were on systemic immunosuppression. Peripheral blood for TCR sequencing was drawn from every dose cohort at baseline, at cycle 4 day 1 and at cycle 7 day 1. The samples were taken from a phase I, first-in-human, multicenter, open-label dose-escalation trial of ivuxolimab. Adults with locally advanced or metastatic head and neck squamous cell, hepatocellular, melanoma or renal cell carcinoma were enrolled in the trial. CD4+ and CD8+ T cells were sorted separately from peripheral blood before TCR sequencing.

V trim: 6 bases; J trim: 8 bases; unmatched bases: 10. From the cysteine up to the phenylalanine, the CDR3 has a length of 14 residues. CDR3 DNA is the only sequence kept; it has 42 bases, read in frame from the first base. In the germline V gene (reference sequence), CDR1 corresponds to MNHNY and CDR2 to SVGAGI. The chain uses TRBV6-6 and TRBJ2-1; 7 of the junction bases match TRBD1. The input for sequencing was CD4+ or CD8+ T cells sorted from blood, taken in a trial of the OX40 agonist ivuxolimab. The source of this sequence is an adult with an advanced solid tumor such as melanoma, head and neck, liver or kidney cancer. The DNA reads TGTGCCAGCAGATTAGACAGGGAGAGGGATGAGCAGTTCTTC. Its product reads: CASRLDRERDEQFF.